The next 21 T cell receptor beta chains were all read from a single sample in a study of blood T cells in healthy people across ages. The second PCR ran roughly 7 to 12 cycles with a sample-barcoded 5' primer and J-beta primers. MiXCR, applied by TCRdb to the 5' RACE reads, yields one record per CDR3 protein. This table holds about 680,000 distinct CDR3 sequences, 49% found once. The sample consisted of blood. These receptors all come from a woman aged 55-69 years in good health.

The CDR3 DNA reads TGTGCCAGCAGCACACGCGGCAGGGGCACAGATACGCAGTATTTT. Its protein product is CASSTRGRGTDTQYF. V gene TRBV13 combines with J gene TRBJ2-3; the D gene is possibly TRBD1 (5 bases). From germline, CDR1 is PRHDT and CDR2 FYEKMQ (reference sequence). V gave up 5 bases and J gave up 1 base, with 13 bases separating them. The CDR3 loop spans 15 amino acids.

This chain links TRBV7-9 with TRBJ2-3, with 8 bases lining up with TRBD1. Germline CDR1 and CDR2: SEHNR and FQNEAQ (reference sequence). V gave up 4 bases and J gave up 2 bases; unmatched junction bases: 5. This CDR3 comprises 15 residues. DNA of the CDR3: TGTGCCAGCAGCTGGTCCAGGGGGCTCACAGATACGCAGTATTTT. Translation gives CASSWSRGLTDTQYF. The whole variable domain, filled in from reference TRBV7-9 and TRBJ2-3, reads DTGVSQNPRHKITKRGQNVTFRCDPISEHNRLYWYRQTLGQGPEFLTYFQNEAQLEKSRLLSDRFSAERPKGSFSTLEIQRTEQGDSAMYLCASSWSRGLTDTQYFGPGTRLTVL.

This chain uses TRBV12-5 with TRBJ2-3; TRBD2 agrees at 7 bases. Germline CDR1 reads LGHNT; CDR2 reads FRNRAP. Losses at the gene ends were 7 bases for V and 1 base for J; bases not matched to a gene: 11. This CDR3 contains 16 residues. DNA for the CDR3: TGTGCTAGTGCCCGATATGGTGCGGGGGGCACAGATACGCAGTATTTT. This translates into CASARYGAGGTDTQYF.

The chain employs TRBV7-2 and TRBJ2-1, with D possibly TRBD2 on 6 matching bases. CDR1 is SGHTA, CDR2 FQGNSA, per germline. The CDR3 is 17 amino acids. With 2 bases removed from V and 3 bases from J, the gap between germline ends came to 17 bases. The CDR3 reads CASSLLAMGAVYNEQFF. The CDR3 region has the DNA TGTGCCAGCAGCTTACTAGCGATGGGAGCCGTCTACAATGAGCAGTTCTTC.

This clonotype showed up just a few times. The J gene is TRBJ2-1, the V gene TRBV7-2; 15 nucleotides agree with TRBD2. The V gene end was trimmed by 8 bases and the J gene end by 15 bases; junction bases not matched to a gene: 14. The CDR3 loop spans 15 amino acids. Germline V gene sequence: CDR1 SGHTA, CDR2 FQGNSA. CDR3 in amino acids: CASGTRTSGRVPLFF. As DNA, the CDR3 is TGTGCCAGCGGTACACGGACTAGCGGGAGGGTACCTTTGTTCTTC. Variable domain in full (rest from reference TRBV7-2 and TRBJ2-1): GAGVSQSPSNKVTEKGKDVELRCDPISGHTALYWYRQSLGQGLEFLIYFQGNSAPDKSGLPSDRFSAERTGGSVSTLTIQRTQQEDSAVYLCASGTRTSGRVPLFFGPGTRLTVL.

V gene TRBV2 combines with J gene TRBJ2-5; the D gene is possibly TRBD2 (6 bases). The better agreement between TRBJ2-4 and the DNA end casts doubt on the J call. From germline, CDR1 is SNHLY and CDR2 FYNNEI. The CDR3 loop spans 12 amino acids. The CDR3 here is CASGEDAGIQYF. The CDR3 region has the DNA TGTGCCAGCGGGGAGGACGCCGGCATTCAGTACTTC.

This clonotype was detected a few times. The chain recombines TRBV18 with TRBJ2-1; D not resolved. The CDR3 covers 14 residues. Trimming took off 2 bases at V and 8 bases at J, with 13 bases between the two ends. Germline V gives CDR1 KGHSH, CDR2 LQKENI. In DNA, the CDR3 is TGTGCCAGCTCACCAGACTCCCCAAGGGATGAGCAGTTCTTC. Translation: CASSPDSPRDEQFF.

The chain uses TRBV5-1 and TRBJ2-1; 11 bases are a match to TRBD2. This CDR3 contains 15 residues. The germline V gene encodes CDR1 SGHRS and CDR2 YFSETQ. Unmatched junction bases numbered 5, after V lost 2 bases and J lost 7 bases. Written as DNA, the CDR3 is TGCGCCAGCAGCTTAATCGGGACTAGCGGAAATGAGCAGTTCTTC. Protein: CASSLIGTSGNEQFF.

The table lists this clonotype with a few counts. The chain combines TRBV7-9 with TRBJ1-2; TRBD1 might be the D (6 bases). The CDR3 loop spans 16 amino acids. The V and J ends lost 4 bases and 3 bases respectively, with 18 bases between them. Germline V gives CDR1 SEHNR, CDR2 FQNEAQ (reference sequence). The CDR3 nucleotides are TGTGCCAGCAGCTCTTCGATCCGGGACACCTACTATGGCTACACCTTC. Residues: CASSSSIRDTYYGYTF.

This chain joins TRBV5-1 and TRBJ2-7; the match to TRBD2 covers 9 bases. The V gene end was trimmed by 0 bases and the J gene end by 7 bases; junction bases not matched to a gene: 11. Looked up from germline, CDR1 is SGHRS and CDR2 is YFSETQ. CDR3 length: 16 residues. The CDR3 here is CASSLVAGAGYNEQYF. CDR3 coding DNA: TGCGCCAGCAGCTTGGTAGCGGGAGCGGGCTACAATGAGCAGTACTTC. Full variable domain (rest looked up from reference TRBV5-1 and TRBJ2-7): KAGVTQTPRYLIKTRGQQVTLSCSPISGHRSVSWYQQTPGQGLQFLFEYFSETQRNKGNFPGRFSGRQFSNSRSEMNVSTLELGDSALYLCASSLVAGAGYNEQYFGPGTRLTVT.

There are a few counts of this clonotype. This chain uses TRBV27 with TRBJ2-1; tentatively, D is TRBD2 (6 bases). The J call is doubtful: the DNA matches TRBJ2-7 better. CDR3 size: 15 residues. Germline lookup yields CDR1 MNHEY and CDR2 SMNVEV (reference sequence). The CDR3 nucleotides are TGTGCCAGCGGAGGAGGGCCCCTTGAGTACAATGAGCAGTACTTC. This encodes CASGGGPLEYNEQYF.

The genes are TRBV7-3 and TRBJ2-7; maybe TRBD1 (5 bases). Germline assignment: CDR1 SGHTA and CDR2 FQGTGA. Trimming left V 5 bases short and J 1 base short, with 12 bases between. This CDR3 contains 14 residues. This CDR3 reads CASSVGVGSYEQYF. The CDR3 DNA follows: TGTGCCAGCAGCGTAGGGGTAGGATCCTACGAGCAGTACTTC.

The V and J genes are TRBV27 and TRBJ2-1; TRBD1 aligns across 9 bases. CDR3 length: 15 residues. J was trimmed by 9 bases and V by 8 bases; bases with no gene match: 14. Germline V gene data show CDR1 as MNHEY and CDR2 as SMNVEV (reference sequence). CDR3 in DNA: TGTGCCAGCTCGGGACAGGGAAGAATCCGCGCTGAGCAGTTCTTC. Protein sequence: CASSGQGRIRAEQFF.

The chain couples TRBV30 to TRBJ2-1; 9 positions agree with TRBD1. V was pared by 0 bases and J by 7 bases, with 4 bases of the junction left unmatched. This CDR3 is 14 amino acids long. CDR1 GTSNPN and CDR2 SVGIG come from the germline V gene (reference sequence). DNA of the CDR3: TGTGCCTGGAGTGTCGGACAGGGGTCAAATGAGCAGTTCTTC. It specifies CAWSVGQGSNEQFF.

The CDR3 reads CSVEGSGSWETQYF. In nucleotides, the CDR3 is TGCAGCGTTGAAGGGAGCGGGAGTTGGGAGACCCAGTACTTC. The genes are TRBV29-1 and TRBJ2-7; 8 bases map to TRBD2. Near its end, the DNA agrees better with TRBJ2-5, so the J call may be wrong. CDR3 length: 14 residues. Germline V CDR1 and CDR2: SQVTM, ANQGSEA.

This clonotype has a handful of counts. The chain joins TRBV5-6 to TRBJ2-3, with TRBD2 matching over 9 bases. Trimming took 3 bases from V and 1 from J; bases not matched to a gene: 6. The germline CDR1 and CDR2 sequences are SGHDT and YYEEEE. The CDR3 is made up of 16 amino acids. This chain's CDR3 is CASSSLAGSRTDTQYF. The CDR3 DNA reads as TGTGCCAGCAGCTCCCTAGCGGGATCCCGCACAGATACGCAGTATTTT.

In regard to this clonotype: This sequence may be a read error, since a much larger clone differs from it by one base. The V gene is TRBV7-9, the J gene TRBJ2-7, with a possible D match to TRBD1 (5 bases). Germline CDR1 reads SEHNR; CDR2 reads FQNEAQ (reference sequence). V lost 5 bases and J 1 base, leaving 12 bases between the germline ends. The CDR3 sequence is 14 residues long. The CDR3 sequence is CASSVRETSYEQYF. CDR3 sequence (DNA): TGTGCCAGCAGCGTCAGGGAAACGTCCTACGAGCAGTACTTC. The full variable domain, in which reference TRBV7-9 and TRBJ2-7 provide the parts outside the CDR3, is DTGVSQNPRHKITKRGQNVTFRCDPISEHNRLYWYRQTLGQGPEFLTYFQNEAQLEKSRLLSDRFSAERPKGSFSTLEIQRTEQGDSAMYLCASSVRETSYEQYFGPGTRLTVT.

This clonotype was detected a few times. V is TRBV5-1 and J is TRBJ1-2, with D tentatively TRBD1 (5 bases). Per germline, CDR1 SGHRS and CDR2 YFSETQ. CDR3 size: 15 residues. V lost 1 base, J lost 0 bases, and 10 bases lay in between. The CDR3 sequence is CASSLRGESNYGYTF. CDR3 coding DNA: TGCGCCAGCAGCTTGCGGGGGGAGTCTAACTATGGCTACACCTTC.

The chain couples TRBV28 to TRBJ2-6; the D is unclear. Germline CDR1 MDHEN, CDR2 SYDVKM. Between the trimmed V and J ends, which lost 3 bases and 1 base, there was a span of 16 bases. CDR3 length: 18 amino acids. CDR3 region: CASSFDRSSWSGANVLTF. The CDR3 DNA sequence: TGTGCCAGCAGTTTTGATCGGTCCAGTTGGTCTGGGGCCAACGTCCTGACTTTC.

The chain couples TRBV6-5 to TRBJ1-2; 9 bases line up with TRBD1. The V segment lost 6 bases and the J segment 8 bases; nucleotides outside the gene matches: 10. The CDR3 length is 14 residues. The germline V gene has CDR1 MNHEY and CDR2 SVGAGI. The CDR3: CASSMTGGSGGYTF. CDR3 in DNA: TGTGCCAGCAGCATGACAGGGGGTTCGGGGGGCTACACCTTC.

V and J are TRBV20-1 and TRBJ2-1; the D gene is possibly TRBD2 (6 bases). Per the germline V gene, CDR1 is DFQATT and CDR2 is SNEGSKA (reference sequence). CDR3 length equals 16 residues. V lost 6 bases to trimming and J lost 4 bases, with 22 bases between them. In DNA, the CDR3 is TGCAGTGCCCCCGGGGGTCCCCCGTGGGGTTACAATGAGCAGTTCTTC. Its protein is CSAPGGPPWGYNEQFF.